These 14 T cell receptor beta chains share one sample of origin, sequenced in a study of T cell repertoires in cytomegalovirus infection. No antigen is known for these receptors. One entry per CDR3 protein results from TCRdb running MiXCR on the reads. The table records more than 250,000 distinct CDR3 sequences, around a quarter of them present only once. The starting material was cultured PBMCs, obtained from culture after CMV antigen stimulation. The receptors were gathered from a human donor in good health (CMV status not recorded). Some clones in this sample may be carry-over from other donors' samples.

The chain couples TRBV29-1 to TRBJ1-2, with D possibly being TRBD1 (5 bases). Trimming took off 6 bases at V and 11 bases at J, with 22 bases between the two ends. This CDR3 has 13 amino acids. Germline V CDR1 and CDR2: SQVTM, ANQGSEA. The CDR3 sequence: CSVPTRGEMSYTF. DNA of the CDR3: TGCAGCGTCCCAACGAGAGGGGAGATGAGTTACACCTTC.

This chain connects TRBV6-5 to TRBJ2-2, with 7 bases identical to TRBD1. The trim removed 6 bases at V and 4 bases at J, leaving 8 bases unmatched. This CDR3 region has 15 residues. The germline V gene encodes CDR1 MNHEY and CDR2 SVGAGI. The CDR3 DNA is TGTGCCAGCAGAATCGAGGGGGCGGTCACCGGGGAGCTGTTTTTT. Translation: CASRIEGAVTGELFF.

This clonotype was seen repeatedly, ten times or more. The CDR3 DNA is TGTGCCAGCAGCTCGAAGACAGGGCACGAGCAGTACGTC. Protein sequence: CASSSKTGHEQYV. The genes are TRBV7-2 and TRBJ2-7; 7 bases line up with TRBD1. This CDR3 comprises 13 residues. Germline CDR1 is SGHTA and CDR2 is FQGNSA. J gave up 5 bases and V 4 bases, and 5 bases lay outside the gene matches.

V usage is TRBV7-2 and J usage is TRBJ2-5, with unresolved D. CDR3 size: 14 residues. Germline values: CDR1 SGHTA, CDR2 FQGNSA. V was shortened by 2 bases and J by 2 bases, with 9 bases between the two germline ends. The DNA for the CDR3 is TGTGCCAGCAGCTTATTTAAGGAACAAGAGACCCAGTACTTC. Its protein is CASSLFKEQETQYF.

This clonotype appeared many times. The J gene is TRBJ2-5, the V gene TRBV7-2; TRBD2 agrees at 14 bases. This CDR3 has 16 residues. Losses at the gene ends were 3 bases for V and 4 bases for J; bases not matched to a gene: 4. Per the germline V gene, CDR1 is SGHTA and CDR2 is FQGNSA. The CDR3 region is CASSFSGTSGRETQYF. CDR3 DNA: TGTGCCAGCAGCTTCTCCGGGACTAGCGGGAGAGAGACCCAGTACTTC.

This clonotype has just a few counts. J is TRBJ2-1 and V is TRBV29-1; 7 nucleotides match TRBD2. CDR1 and CDR2 (germline): SQVTM, ANQGSEA. V lost 4 bases to trimming and J lost 5 bases; unmatched junction nucleotides: 11. The CDR3 runs to 15 residues. The CDR3 nucleotides read TGCAGCGTTGGGGTTGCGGCTAGCGGAAACAATGAGCAGTTCTTC. Its translation: CSVGVAASGNNEQFF.

The chain couples TRBV19 to TRBJ2-3, with a weak D call TRBD2 (6 bases). Trimming pared 2 bases from V and 0 bases from J, leaving 9 bases between. The CDR3 is 15 residues long. CDR1 is LNHDA and CDR2 is SQIVND in the germline V gene (reference sequence). This CDR3 reads CASSIFGTSTDTQYF. CDR3 nucleotide sequence: TGTGCCAGTAGTATATTCGGGACTAGCACAGATACGCAGTATTTT.

This clonotype was counted between two and nine times. This chain joins TRBV6-6 and TRBJ2-1; TRBD2 matches 9 bases. CDR3 length: 16 amino acids. V dropped 7 bases and J dropped 0; count of bases not matched to a gene: 7. Looked up from germline, CDR1 is MNHNY and CDR2 is SVGAGI (reference sequence). The CDR3 spells CASIGVSGSSYNEQFF. CDR3 DNA sequence: TGTGCCAGCATAGGAGTTAGCGGGAGCTCCTACAATGAGCAGTTCTTC.

This clonotype was counted at least ten times. The chain couples TRBV4-1 to TRBJ2-3; 7 bases line up with TRBD1. V was clipped by 5 bases and J by 6 bases; unmatched bases: 11. Germline V gene data show CDR1 as MGHRA and CDR2 as YSYEKL. The CDR3 runs 15 residues. The CDR3 sequence: CASSTTGESGDTQYF. DNA for the CDR3: TGCGCCAGCAGCACAACAGGGGAATCTGGGGATACGCAGTATTTT.

This chain links TRBV29-1 with TRBJ2-7; D uncertain. Germline V gives CDR1 SQVTM, CDR2 ANQGSEA. With 3 bases removed from V and 4 bases from J, the gap between germline ends came to 7 bases. CDR3 size: 11 residues. Here the CDR3 reads CSVETDYEQYF. The CDR3 DNA follows: TGCAGCGTTGAGACCGATTACGAGCAGTACTTC.

The V and J genes are TRBV4-2 and TRBJ2-5, with D tentatively TRBD2 (6 bases). CDR1 and CDR2 from the germline V gene are LGHNA and YNFKEQ. This CDR3 has 16 amino acids. Trimming took 4 bases from V and 5 from J, leaving 20 bases between them. Here the CDR3 DNA reads TGTGCCAGCAGCCCCCAATTAGGAGGGAACATCGAGACCCAGTACTTC. Its translation is CASSPQLGGNIETQYF.

About this clonotype: This may arise from a read error, as a much more abundant clone is one base away. The gene calls are TRBV7-9 and TRBJ2-1, with D hard to call. The germline V gene encodes CDR1 SEHNR and CDR2 FQNEAQ (reference sequence). The CDR3 loop spans 13 amino acids. Deletions cut 5 bases from V and 6 bases from J, with 11 bases between. CDR3 sequence: CASSPPRSNEQFF. In DNA form, the CDR3 reads TGTGCCAGCAGCCCCCCTCGGAGCAATGAGCAGTTCTTC.

This clonotype was picked up a small number of times. The genes are TRBV6-1 and TRBJ1-1; a possible D gene is TRBD1 (6 bases). The germline V and J ends were trimmed by 7 bases and 4 bases, with 10 bases remaining between them. This CDR3 comprises 12 residues. Germline V gives CDR1 MNHNS, CDR2 SASEGT. The CDR3 nucleotides are TGTGCCAGCATCATAGGGGGCACTGAAGCTTTCTTT. Protein: CASIIGGTEAFF.

The chain couples TRBV7-9 to TRBJ2-2; D possibly corresponds to TRBD1 (5 bases). The CDR3 loop spans 16 amino acids. Germline V lookup: CDR1 SEHNR, CDR2 FQNEAQ (reference sequence). V was trimmed by 1 base and J by 4 bases, leaving 13 bases between them. The CDR3 here is CASSLEPRDLTGELFF. In nucleotides, the CDR3 is TGTGCCAGCAGCTTAGAACCCAGGGATCTCACCGGGGAGCTGTTTTTT.